What follows are 30 T cell receptor beta chains derived from one specimen sequenced in a study of shared clonotypes between healthy human individuals. Assay: immunoSEQ multiplex PCR; the TCRdb copy retains only in-frame clones and omits some. Of some 2,500,000 clones listed, 93% are singletons. Sequences were obtained from naive CD4+ T cells from PBMCs. Subset indicated: CD45RA+ positively selected. These receptors all stem from a man younger than 35 in good health. Some clones in this sample may be carry-over from other donors' samples.

Only one count was recorded for this clone. The rearrangement links TRBV5-1 to TRBJ2-1; D gene unclear. Per the germline V gene, CDR1 is SGHRS and CDR2 is YFSETQ. The CDR3 runs 15 residues. Trimming left V 0 bases short and J 4 bases short, with 11 bases between. CDR3 nucleotide sequence: TGCGCCAGCAGCTTGGCCTCCGCCGTGTACAATGAGCAGTTCTTC. Translation gives CASSLASAVYNEQFF.

The CDR3 DNA reads TGTGCCAGCAGCTTGGTGGGGACAGGGACTTGGGATGAGCAGTTCTTC. It is translated as CASSLVGTGTWDEQFF. The chain uses TRBV5-6 and TRBJ2-1; 9 nucleotides match TRBD1. The CDR3 length is 16 residues. The trim removed 0 bases at V and 8 bases at J, leaving 9 bases unmatched. Germline values: CDR1 SGHDT, CDR2 YYEEEE.

This chain links TRBV10-3 with TRBJ2-1; D gene uncertain. The V and J ends lost 5 bases and 2 bases respectively, with 10 bases between them. The CDR3 is 14 amino acids. Germline CDR1 reads ENHRY; CDR2 reads SYGVKD. The CDR3 is CAISQDGAYNEQFF. The CDR3 nucleotides are TGTGCCATCAGTCAGGATGGGGCCTACAATGAGCAGTTCTTC.

This chain connects TRBV28 to TRBJ1-3; D is undetermined. The CDR3 covers 15 residues. The V gene lost 6 bases and the J gene lost 0 bases, with 12 bases spanning the gap. The germline gives CDR1 MDHEN, CDR2 SYDVKM. The CDR3 region has the DNA TGTGCCAGCAGCCCAAGACAAAACTCTGGAAACACCATATATTTT. Translation: CASSPRQNSGNTIYF.

This clone showed up just once. The chain has TRBV7-2 and TRBJ2-3, with 8 bases aligning to TRBD2. V trimming: 3 bases; J trimming: 4 bases; junction bases outside the gene matches: 9. The V gene's germline CDR1 is SGHTA and CDR2 FQGNSA. This CDR3 has 16 residues. CDR3 residues: CASSFQHLSGADTQYF. The DNA for the CDR3 is TGTGCCAGCAGCTTCCAGCATCTTAGCGGGGCAGATACGCAGTATTTT.

J is TRBJ2-3 and V is TRBV4-1; tentatively, D is TRBD1 (6 bases). CDR3 length: 17 amino acids. CDR1 and CDR2 from the germline V gene are MGHRA and YSYEKL. V gave up 0 bases and J gave up 1 base, with 14 bases separating them. The DNA for the CDR3 is TGCGCCAGCAGCCAAGATTTATCCCGACAGGGCACAGATACGCAGTATTTT. Protein product: CASSQDLSRQGTDTQYF.

The chain couples TRBV19 to TRBJ1-2; D unclear. The CDR3 is 15 residues long. Germline lookup yields CDR1 LNHDA and CDR2 SQIVND (reference sequence). Deletions cut 1 base from V and 0 bases from J, with 9 bases between. The CDR3 loop is CASSIATKPNYGYTF. As DNA, the CDR3 is TGTGCCAGTAGTATAGCCACCAAGCCTAACTATGGCTACACCTTC. The entire variable domain, with the rest obtained from reference TRBV19 and TRBJ1-2, is as follows: DGGITQSPKYLFRKEGQNVTLSCEQNLNHDAMYWYRQDPGQGLRLIYYSQIVNDFQKGDIAEGYSVSREKKESFPLTVTSAQKNPTAFYLCASSIATKPNYGYTFGSGTRLTVV.

The V gene is TRBV4-1, the J gene TRBJ1-1, with D uncertain. V was cut by 10 bases and J by 1 base, with 16 bases left in between. Per germline, CDR1 MGHRA and CDR2 YSYEKL. The CDR3 has 14 amino acids. The CDR3 region has the DNA TGCGCCACCAGGCGGGGAACGGAGAACACTGAAGCTTTCTTT. Translating gives CATRRGTENTEAFF.

Details on this clone: Other DNA sequences from this sample encode an identical CDR3 as well. The V gene is TRBV28, the J gene TRBJ2-2; D is ambiguous. CDR3 length: 11 residues. The V gene lost 6 bases and the J gene lost 8 bases, with 7 bases spanning the gap. The germline V gene encodes CDR1 MDHEN and CDR2 SYDVKM. As DNA, the CDR3 is TGTGCCAGCAGCCGACCGGGGGAGCTGTTTTTT. Residues: CASSRPGELFF.

The chain combines TRBV2 with TRBJ2-5, with 9 positions matching TRBD1. The CDR3 spans 14 residues. CDR1 and CDR2 (germline): SNHLY, FYNNEI. V shed 6 bases, J shed 5 bases, and the junction held 7 bases outside the gene matches. CDR3 sequence: CASSGTGSWETQYF. In nucleotides, the CDR3 is TGTGCCAGCAGCGGGACAGGGTCTTGGGAGACCCAGTACTTC.

The rearrangement joins TRBV6-5 to TRBJ1-2; TRBD1 might be the D (6 bases). CDR1 and CDR2 (germline): MNHEY, SVGAGI. Between the trimmed V and J ends, which lost 7 bases and 8 bases, there was a span of 17 bases. The CDR3 contains 13 residues. The CDR3: CASTKRGPGGYTF. The CDR3 DNA follows: TGTGCCAGCACAAAACGGGGGCCGGGAGGCTACACCTTC.

The chain is built from TRBV5-6 and TRBJ1-5; 9 bases align to TRBD1. The J segment lost 11 bases and the V segment lost 3 bases, leaving 9 bases of the junction unmatched. Germline assignment: CDR1 SGHDT and CDR2 YYEEEE. The CDR3 extends over 14 amino acids. DNA for the CDR3: TGTGCCAGCAGCTCCCCGGGACAGGGAGAGGCCCAGCATTTT. It translates to CASSSPGQGEAQHF.

This clone was seen a single time. The rearrangement links TRBV5-4 to TRBJ2-7, with 7 bases lining up with TRBD1. The CDR3 extends over 15 amino acids. Germline V CDR1 and CDR2: SGHNT, YYREEE (reference sequence). V shed 4 bases, J shed 0 bases, and the junction held 7 bases outside the gene matches. CDR3 bases: TGTGCCAGCAGCCTTGGAGGACAGGTCTCCTACGAGCAGTACTTC. Translation: CASSLGGQVSYEQYF.

The gene calls are TRBV28 and TRBJ2-7, with 10 bases fitting TRBD2. The ends lost 5 bases at V and 0 bases at J; junction bases unmatched: 4. Germline V gene lookup returns CDR1 MDHEN and CDR2 SYDVKM. This CDR3 spans 15 amino acids. CDR3 in amino acids: CASSPSSGSSYEQYF. The CDR3 coding sequence is TGTGCCAGCAGTCCCTCTAGCGGGAGCTCCTACGAGCAGTACTTC.

The rearrangement links TRBV10-3 to TRBJ2-3, with D possibly matching TRBD1 (6 bases). The CDR3 sequence is 14 residues long. Trimming left V 10 bases short and J 2 bases short, with 16 bases between. Germline loops: CDR1 ENHRY, CDR2 SYGVKD. The CDR3 DNA sequence: TGTGCCACCCACGGACAGATAAACACAGATACGCAGTATTTT. This gives the protein CATHGQINTDTQYF.

The chain links TRBV28 to TRBJ1-5; TRBD1 might be the D (6 bases). CDR3 length: 15 residues. Germline loops: CDR1 MDHEN, CDR2 SYDVKM. V was clipped by 6 bases and J by 4 bases, with 16 bases between them. CDR3 sequence reads: CASREGGYGNQPQHF. The CDR3 nucleotides read TGTGCCAGCAGGGAAGGGGGATATGGGAATCAGCCCCAGCATTTT. Combining the CDR3 with reference TRBV28 and TRBJ1-5 gives the whole variable domain DVKVTQSSRYLVKRTGEKVFLECVQDMDHENMFWYRQDPGLGLRLIYFSYDVKMKEKGDIPEGYSVSREKKERFSLILESASTNQTSMYLCASREGGYGNQPQHFGDGTRLSIL.

V and J are TRBV5-6 and TRBJ1-2; D is unresolved. V lost 2 bases, J lost 1 base, and 6 bases lay in between. The CDR3 has 13 amino acids. Per the germline V gene, CDR1 is SGHDT and CDR2 is YYEEEE. The CDR3 spells CASSLSDNYGYTF. The CDR3 region has the DNA TGTGCCAGCAGCTTATCTGATAACTATGGCTACACCTTC.

The V gene is TRBV6-1, the J gene TRBJ2-1, with D perhaps TRBD2 (6 bases). The germline V gene has CDR1 MNHNS and CDR2 SASEGT. CDR3 size: 14 residues. V lost 3 bases, J lost 10 bases, and 16 bases lay in between. DNA of the CDR3: TGTGCCAGCAGTGATACCGGGACTTATTGGGAGCAGTTCTTC. Its translation is CASSDTGTYWEQFF.

In its sample, this clone was seen once. This rearrangement joins TRBV5-1 to TRBJ2-1, with 8 bases fitting TRBD2. CDR3 length: 20 residues. Per the germline V gene, CDR1 is SGHRS and CDR2 is YFSETQ. Germline trimming cut 2 bases from V and 4 bases from J; bases unmatched to any gene: 20. CDR3: CASSFRDGKLWGLVYNEQFF. In DNA, the CDR3 is TGCGCCAGCAGCTTTCGGGACGGGAAACTGTGGGGACTAGTGTACAATGAGCAGTTCTTC.

The chain employs TRBV19 and TRBJ1-1; 11 positions match TRBD1. The trim removed 8 bases at V and 5 bases at J, leaving 10 bases unmatched. Germline V gives CDR1 LNHDA, CDR2 SQIVND (reference sequence). There are 15 residues in the CDR3. Here the CDR3 reads CASDLRGTGGTEAFF. The CDR3 coding sequence is TGTGCCAGTGACCTACGGGGGACAGGGGGAACTGAAGCTTTCTTT.

The chain carries TRBV19 and TRBJ1-4; D remains ambiguous. The CDR3 runs 13 residues. Germline assignment: CDR1 LNHDA and CDR2 SQIVND (reference sequence). V lost 5 bases to trimming and J lost 13 bases, with 17 bases between them. The DNA for the CDR3 is TGTGCCAGTAGTTCCCGCCGGTCAGGAGGACTGTTTTTT. Amino acids: CASSSRRSGGLFF. Full variable domain (missing parts from reference TRBV19 and TRBJ1-4): DGGITQSPKYLFRKEGQNVTLSCEQNLNHDAMYWYRQDPGQGLRLIYYSQIVNDFQKGDIAEGYSVSREKKESFPLTVTSAQKNPTAFYLCASSSRRSGGLFFGSGTQLSVL.

The genes are TRBV6-5 and TRBJ1-1; 7 positions match TRBD1. CDR3 length equals 14 residues. J gave up 5 bases and V 6 bases, and 9 bases lay outside the gene matches. The germline CDR1 and CDR2 sequences are MNHEY and SVGAGI. CDR3 protein: CASRLQGLGTEAFF. The CDR3 nucleotides are TGTGCCAGCAGGCTACAGGGGTTGGGAACTGAAGCTTTCTTT.

This rearrangement joins TRBV20-1 to TRBJ1-2, with D maybe TRBD1 (6 bases). The CDR3 runs to 11 residues. V was cut by 7 bases and J by 14 bases, with 20 bases left in between. The germline gives CDR1 DFQATT, CDR2 SNEGSKA (reference sequence). The CDR3 loop is CSVGGGHLSTF. The CDR3 bases are TGCAGTGTAGGGGGGGGCCACTTAAGTACCTTC.

The rearrangement links TRBV7-3 to TRBJ2-1; 11 nucleotides agree with TRBD2. The CDR3 consists of 16 residues. V dropped 5 bases and J dropped 7; count of bases not matched to a gene: 10. Germline V gene lookup returns CDR1 SGHTA and CDR2 FQGTGA. For the CDR3, the DNA is TGTGCCAGCAGCCCCACGGGGCTAGCGGGGGGAAATGAGCAGTTCTTC. Amino acid sequence: CASSPTGLAGGNEQFF.

The rearrangement joins TRBV7-2 to TRBJ2-7, with D tentatively TRBD1 or TRBD2 (5 bases each). CDR1 is SGHTA and CDR2 is FQGNSA in the germline V gene. Trimming removed 5 bases at V and 5 bases at J, with 13 bases between. The CDR3 has 13 residues. The CDR3 DNA sequence: TGTGCCAGCAGCCCTGAGGGGATAGACGAGCAGTACTTC. The encoded protein is CASSPEGIDEQYF.

This clone was seen once. The DNA of the CDR3 is TGCGCCAGCAGCGAAAGGACAGGGCCTCAATACAATGAGCAGTTCTTC. This gives the protein CASSERTGPQYNEQFF. The chain recombines TRBV5-1 with TRBJ2-1; 8 nucleotides match TRBD1. The CDR3 runs to 16 residues. The germline CDR1 and CDR2 sequences are SGHRS and YFSETQ. The V segment lost 4 bases and the J segment 4 bases; nucleotides outside the gene matches: 10.

This clone showed up just once. The chain links TRBV19 to TRBJ2-3, with 8 positions matching TRBD1. CDR3 size: 17 residues. Germline lookup yields CDR1 LNHDA and CDR2 SQIVND (reference sequence). Germline trimming cut 4 bases from V and 4 bases from J; bases unmatched to any gene: 13. CDR3: CASSTRSRTGPPDTQYF. The DNA for the CDR3 is TGTGCCAGTAGTACCCGCTCCAGGACAGGGCCCCCAGATACGCAGTATTTT.

This clone appeared a single time. The chain is built from TRBV9 and TRBJ1-1; 7 bases match TRBD1. CDR1 and CDR2 (germline): SGDLS, YYNGEE. V shed 7 bases, J shed 1 base, and the junction held 22 bases outside the gene matches. The CDR3 is made up of 19 amino acids. In nucleotides, the CDR3 is TGTGCCAGCGCCCGGATTGCGAGGGGGCCGGAGTTACCGAACACTGAAGCTTTCTTT. Translated, it gives CASARIARGPELPNTEAFF. Full variable domain (outside the CDR3, taken from reference TRBV9 and TRBJ1-1): DSGVTQTPKHLITATGQRVTLRCSPRSGDLSVYWYQQSLDQGLQFLIQYYNGEERAKGNILERFSAQQFPDLHSELNLSSLELGDSALYFCASARIARGPELPNTEAFFGQGTRLTVV.

This chain connects TRBV5-1 to TRBJ2-1; 10 positions agree with TRBD2. Germline CDR1 reads SGHRS; CDR2 reads YFSETQ. The CDR3 is made up of 15 amino acids. J was trimmed by 10 bases and V by 4 bases; bases with no gene match: 11. The CDR3 region has the DNA TGCGCCAGCAGCCCAGCTACTAGCGGGACCTGGGAGCAGTTCTTC. This encodes CASSPATSGTWEQFF.

This rearrangement joins TRBV18 to TRBJ1-1; TRBD1 matches at 7 bases. Trimming removed 0 bases from V and 11 bases from J; junction bases left unmatched: 12. The CDR3 length is 15 residues. Germline CDR1 and CDR2: KGHSH and LQKENI. The CDR3 nucleotides are TGTGCCAGCTCACCACCGACCCGACAGGGTGGTAGGGCTTTCTTT. Translating it yields CASSPPTRQGGRAFF.